This record covers a single TCR beta chain. Its antigen is still unknown. Measured with immunoSEQ multiplex PCR; TCRdb has only the in-frame clones, and not every one. The sample consists of around 2,000,000 clones, around 96% of them appearing once. This specimen comes from a study of shared clonotypes between healthy human individuals. Study background: The cohort comprised two women and a few men. Their ages spanned 18 to 49 years.

Study-wide results and limits: Clonotypes which were not shared had lower generation probabilities than clonotypes that all four donors shared.

The CDR3 extends over 16 amino acids. CDR1 LGHNA and CDR2 YSLEER come from the germline V gene. In the naive CD8 group, cells lacked CD45RO and were positively selected for CCR7, so terminally differentiated effector memory CD45RA+ cells were left out. Only Caucasian adults living in Nashville, Tennessee served as donors. The chain couples TRBV4-3 to TRBJ2-5; 7 bases map to TRBD1. With the DNA end fitting TRBJ2-7 better, the J assignment may be wrong. The receptor comes from a man between 18 and 35 years old in good health. Sequenced material: naive CD8+ T cells sorted from blood. CDR3 bases: TGCGCCAGCAGCCAAGCCCAGGGGGAATCCTCCTACGAGCAGTACTTC. Protein sequence: CASSQAQGESSYEQYF.